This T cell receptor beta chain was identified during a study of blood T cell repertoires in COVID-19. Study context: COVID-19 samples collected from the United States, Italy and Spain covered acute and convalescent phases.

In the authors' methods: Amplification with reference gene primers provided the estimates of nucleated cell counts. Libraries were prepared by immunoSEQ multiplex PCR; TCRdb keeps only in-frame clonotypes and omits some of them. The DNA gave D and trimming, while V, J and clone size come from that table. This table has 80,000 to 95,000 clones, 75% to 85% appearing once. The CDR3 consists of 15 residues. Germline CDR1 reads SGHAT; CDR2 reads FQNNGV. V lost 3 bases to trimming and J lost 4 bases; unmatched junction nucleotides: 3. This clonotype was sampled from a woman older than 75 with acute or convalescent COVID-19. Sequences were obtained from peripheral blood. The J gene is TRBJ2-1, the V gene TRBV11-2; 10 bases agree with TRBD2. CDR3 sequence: CASSFIAGGYNEQFF. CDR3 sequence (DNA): TGTGCCAGCAGCTTCATAGCGGGGGGTTACAATGAGCAGTTCTTC.